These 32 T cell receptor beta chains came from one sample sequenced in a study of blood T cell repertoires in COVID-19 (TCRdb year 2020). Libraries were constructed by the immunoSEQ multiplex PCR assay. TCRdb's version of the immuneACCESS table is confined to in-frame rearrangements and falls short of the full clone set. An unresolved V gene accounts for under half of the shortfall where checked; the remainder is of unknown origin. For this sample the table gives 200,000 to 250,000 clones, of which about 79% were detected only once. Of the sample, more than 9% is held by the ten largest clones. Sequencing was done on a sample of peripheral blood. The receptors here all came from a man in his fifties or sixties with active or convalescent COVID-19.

CDR3 coding DNA: TGTGCCAGCAGTAGACCCGGACTAGCGCTGGGTGAGCAGTTCTTC. It translates to CASSRPGLALGEQFF. This chain links TRBV6-2 or TRBV6-3 with TRBJ2-1; 9 bases are shared with TRBD2. Germline CDR1 MNHEY, CDR2 SVGEGT. This CDR3 comprises 15 residues. V was pared by 5 bases and J by 9 bases, with 11 bases of the junction left unmatched.

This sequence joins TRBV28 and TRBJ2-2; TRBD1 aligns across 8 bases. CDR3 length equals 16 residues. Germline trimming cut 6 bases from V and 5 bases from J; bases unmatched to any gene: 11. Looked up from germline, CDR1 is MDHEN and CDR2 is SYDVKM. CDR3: CASRFPGTGPTGELFF. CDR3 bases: TGTGCCAGCAGATTTCCTGGGACAGGACCAACCGGGGAGCTGTTTTTT.

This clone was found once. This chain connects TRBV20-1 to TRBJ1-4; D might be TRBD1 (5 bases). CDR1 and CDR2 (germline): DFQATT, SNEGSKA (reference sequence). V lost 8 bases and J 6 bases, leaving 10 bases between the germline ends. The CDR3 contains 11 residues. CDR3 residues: CSSGGDEKLFF. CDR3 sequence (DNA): TGCAGTTCCGGGGGGGATGAAAAACTGTTTTTT.

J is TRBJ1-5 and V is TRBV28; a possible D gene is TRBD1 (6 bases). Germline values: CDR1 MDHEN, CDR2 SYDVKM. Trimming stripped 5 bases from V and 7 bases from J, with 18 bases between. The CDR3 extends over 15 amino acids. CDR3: CASSDAPGAAQPQHF. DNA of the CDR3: TGTGCCAGCAGTGATGCCCCAGGGGCTGCCCAGCCCCAGCATTTT.

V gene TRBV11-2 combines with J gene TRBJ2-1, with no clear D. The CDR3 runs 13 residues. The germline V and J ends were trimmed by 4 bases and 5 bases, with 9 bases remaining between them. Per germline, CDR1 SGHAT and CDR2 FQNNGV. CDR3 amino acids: CASSSWANNEQFF. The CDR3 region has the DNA TGTGCCAGCAGCTCATGGGCCAACAATGAGCAGTTCTTC.

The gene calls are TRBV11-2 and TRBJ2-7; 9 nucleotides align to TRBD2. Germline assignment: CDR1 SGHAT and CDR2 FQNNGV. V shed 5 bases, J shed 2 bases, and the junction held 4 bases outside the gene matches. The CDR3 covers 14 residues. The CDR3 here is CASSAGGGAYEQYV. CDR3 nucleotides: TGTGCCAGCAGCGCTGGCGGGGGGGCCTACGAGCAGTACGTC.

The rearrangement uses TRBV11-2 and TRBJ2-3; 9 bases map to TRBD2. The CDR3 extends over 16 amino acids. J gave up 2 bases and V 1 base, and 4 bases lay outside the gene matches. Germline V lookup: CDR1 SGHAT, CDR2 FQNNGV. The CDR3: CASSLGRGGATDTQYF. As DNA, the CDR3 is TGTGCCAGCAGCTTAGGGCGCGGGGGGGCCACAGATACGCAGTATTTT.

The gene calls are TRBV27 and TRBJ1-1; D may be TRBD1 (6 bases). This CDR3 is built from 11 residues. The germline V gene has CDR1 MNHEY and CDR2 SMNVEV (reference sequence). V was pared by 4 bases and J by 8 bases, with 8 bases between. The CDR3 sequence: CASSSDREAFF. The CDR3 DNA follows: TGTGCCAGCAGTTCTGACAGGGAAGCTTTCTTT.

The CDR3 DNA sequence: TGTGCCAGCAGCTTTGGTCTGTACAGGGCGAACACCGGGGAGCTGTTTTTT. It is translated as CASSFGLYRANTGELFF. The chain joins TRBV5-6 to TRBJ2-2, with D perhaps TRBD1 (6 bases). Deletions cut 2 bases from V and 0 bases from J, with 14 bases between. Germline CDR1 reads SGHDT; CDR2 reads YYEEEE. The CDR3 totals 17 residues.

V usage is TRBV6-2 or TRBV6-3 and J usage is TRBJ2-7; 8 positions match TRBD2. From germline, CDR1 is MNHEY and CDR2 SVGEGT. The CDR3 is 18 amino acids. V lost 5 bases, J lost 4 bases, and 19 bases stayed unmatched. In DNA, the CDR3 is TGTGCCAGCAGTACATCCCCCTTACGGGAGGGCCGGAGGTACGAGCAGTACTTC. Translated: CASSTSPLREGRRYEQYF.

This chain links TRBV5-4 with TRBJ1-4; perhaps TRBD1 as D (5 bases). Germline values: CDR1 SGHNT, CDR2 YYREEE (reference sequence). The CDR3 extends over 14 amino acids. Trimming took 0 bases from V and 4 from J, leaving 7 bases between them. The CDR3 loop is CASSLGGGNEKLFF. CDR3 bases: TGTGCCAGCAGCTTGGGGGGCGGTAATGAAAAACTGTTTTTT.

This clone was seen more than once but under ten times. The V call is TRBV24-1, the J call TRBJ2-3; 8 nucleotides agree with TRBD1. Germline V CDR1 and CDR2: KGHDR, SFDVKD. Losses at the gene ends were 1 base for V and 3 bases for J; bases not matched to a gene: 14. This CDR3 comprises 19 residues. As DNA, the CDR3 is TGTGCCACCAGTGATTTAAGGGGAACAGGGGGAATCAGGACAGATACGCAGTATTTT. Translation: CATSDLRGTGGIRTDTQYF.

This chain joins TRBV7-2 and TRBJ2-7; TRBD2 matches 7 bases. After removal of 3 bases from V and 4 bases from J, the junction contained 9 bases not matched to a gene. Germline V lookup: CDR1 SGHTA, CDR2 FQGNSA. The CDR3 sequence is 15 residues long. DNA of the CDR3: TGTGCCAGCAGCTTCGGCGGGGGTAAATGGTACGAGCAGTACGTC. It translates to CASSFGGGKWYEQYV.

The CDR3 loop is CASSLSQGGNSPLHF. DNA of the CDR3: TGTGCCAGCAGCTTAAGCCAGGGTGGGAATTCACCCCTCCACTTT. V is TRBV7-9 and J is TRBJ1-6, with a possible D match to TRBD1 (5 bases). CDR1 is SEHNR and CDR2 is FQNEAQ in the germline V gene (reference sequence). The CDR3 length is 15 residues. The V end was cut by 2 bases, the J end by 7 bases, with 12 bases between. Combining the CDR3 with reference TRBV7-9 and TRBJ1-6 gives the whole variable domain DTGVSQNPRHKITKRGQNVTFRCDPISEHNRLYWYRQTLGQGPEFLTYFQNEAQLEKSRLLSDRFSAERPKGSFSTLEIQRTEQGDSAMYLCASSLSQGGNSPLHFGNGTRLTVT.

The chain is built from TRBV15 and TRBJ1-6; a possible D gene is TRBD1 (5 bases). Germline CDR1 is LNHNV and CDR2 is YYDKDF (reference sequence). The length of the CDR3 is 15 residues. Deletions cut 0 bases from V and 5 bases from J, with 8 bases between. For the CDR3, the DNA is TGTGCCACCAGCAGAGATTGGGGGGATAATTCACCCCTCCACTTT. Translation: CATSRDWGDNSPLHF. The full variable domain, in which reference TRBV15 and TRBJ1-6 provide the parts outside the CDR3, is DAMVIQNPRYQVTQFGKPVTLSCSQTLNHNVMYWYQQKSSQAPKLLFHYYDKDFNNEADTPDNFQSRRPNTSFCFLDIRSPGLGDTAMYLCATSRDWGDNSPLHFGNGTRLTVT.

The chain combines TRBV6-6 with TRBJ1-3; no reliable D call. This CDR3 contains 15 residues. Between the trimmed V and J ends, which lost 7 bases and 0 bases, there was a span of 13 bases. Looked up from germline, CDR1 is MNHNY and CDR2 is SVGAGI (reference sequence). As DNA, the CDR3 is TGTGCCAGCAATCTCGGTGGGAGCTCTGGAAACACCATATATTTT. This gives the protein CASNLGGSSGNTIYF.

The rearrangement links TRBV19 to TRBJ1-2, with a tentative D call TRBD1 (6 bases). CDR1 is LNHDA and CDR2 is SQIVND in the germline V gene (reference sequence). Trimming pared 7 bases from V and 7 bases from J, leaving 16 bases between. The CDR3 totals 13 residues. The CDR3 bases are TGTGCCAGTACCCCACAGGGTGAGGGTGGCTACACCTTC. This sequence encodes CASTPQGEGGYTF.

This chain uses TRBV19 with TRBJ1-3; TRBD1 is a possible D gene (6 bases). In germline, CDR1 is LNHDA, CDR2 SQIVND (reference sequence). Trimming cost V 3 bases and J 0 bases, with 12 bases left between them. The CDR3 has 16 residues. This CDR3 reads CASSMYGTLSGNTIYF. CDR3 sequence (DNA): TGTGCCAGTAGTATGTATGGGACACTCTCTGGAAACACCATATATTTT.

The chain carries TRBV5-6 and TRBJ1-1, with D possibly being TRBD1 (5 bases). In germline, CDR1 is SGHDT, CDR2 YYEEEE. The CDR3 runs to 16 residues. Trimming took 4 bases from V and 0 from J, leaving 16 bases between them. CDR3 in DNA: TGTGCCAGCAGCGCGCTGTTCAGACAGCTGAACACTGAAGCTTTCTTT. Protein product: CASSALFRQLNTEAFF. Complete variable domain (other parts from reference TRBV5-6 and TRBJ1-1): DAGVTQSPTHLIKTRGQQVTLRCSPKSGHDTVSWYQQALGQGPQFIFQYYEEEERQRGNFPDRFSGHQFPNYSSELNVNALLLGDSALYLCASSALFRQLNTEAFFGQGTRLTVV.

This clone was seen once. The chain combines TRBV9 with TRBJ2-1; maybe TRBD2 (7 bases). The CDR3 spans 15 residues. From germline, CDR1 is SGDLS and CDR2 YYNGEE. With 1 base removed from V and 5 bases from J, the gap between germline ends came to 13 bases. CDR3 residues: CASSVRGGADNEQFF. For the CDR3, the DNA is TGTGCCAGCAGCGTAAGGGGGGGTGCGGACAATGAGCAGTTCTTC.

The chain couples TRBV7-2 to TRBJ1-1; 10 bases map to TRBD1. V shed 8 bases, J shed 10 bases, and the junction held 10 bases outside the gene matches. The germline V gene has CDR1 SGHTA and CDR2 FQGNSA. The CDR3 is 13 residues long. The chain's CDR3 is CASGVRQGASAFF. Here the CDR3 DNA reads TGTGCCAGCGGGGTAAGACAGGGGGCGTCAGCTTTCTTT.

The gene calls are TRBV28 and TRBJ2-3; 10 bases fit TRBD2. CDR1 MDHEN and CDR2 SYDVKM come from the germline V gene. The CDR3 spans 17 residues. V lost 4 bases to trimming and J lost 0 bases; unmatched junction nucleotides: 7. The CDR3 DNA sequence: TGTGCCAGCAGTTCCATTCTAGCGGGGGAAAGCACAGATACGCAGTATTTT. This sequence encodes CASSSILAGESTDTQYF. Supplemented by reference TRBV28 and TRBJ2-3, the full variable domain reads DVKVTQSSRYLVKRTGEKVFLECVQDMDHENMFWYRQDPGLGLRLIYFSYDVKMKEKGDIPEGYSVSREKKERFSLILESASTNQTSMYLCASSSILAGESTDTQYFGPGTRLTVL.

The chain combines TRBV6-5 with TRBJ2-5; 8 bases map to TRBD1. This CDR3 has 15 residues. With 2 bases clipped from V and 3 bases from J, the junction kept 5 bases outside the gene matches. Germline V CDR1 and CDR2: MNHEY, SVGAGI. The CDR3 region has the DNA TGTGCCAGCAGTTACCCCGGACAGGGAGAAGAGACCCAGTACTTC. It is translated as CASSYPGQGEETQYF.

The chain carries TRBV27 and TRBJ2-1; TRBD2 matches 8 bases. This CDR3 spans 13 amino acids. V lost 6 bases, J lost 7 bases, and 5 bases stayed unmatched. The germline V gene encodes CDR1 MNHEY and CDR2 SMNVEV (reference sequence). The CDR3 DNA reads TGTGCCAGCAGCCCCCCGGGGGGGAATGAGCAGTTCTTC. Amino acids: CASSPPGGNEQFF.

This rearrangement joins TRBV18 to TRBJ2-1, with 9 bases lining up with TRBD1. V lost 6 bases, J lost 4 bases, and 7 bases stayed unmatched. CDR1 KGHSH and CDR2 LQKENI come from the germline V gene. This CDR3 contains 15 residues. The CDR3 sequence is CASSAGQGRYNEQFF. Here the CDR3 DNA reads TGTGCCAGCTCCGCCGGACAGGGGAGGTACAATGAGCAGTTCTTC. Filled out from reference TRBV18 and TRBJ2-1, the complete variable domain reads NAGVMQNPRHLVRRRGQEARLRCSPMKGHSHVYWYRQLPEEGLKFMVYLQKENIIDESGMPKERFSAEFPKEGPSILRIQQVVRGDSAAYFCASSAGQGRYNEQFFGPGTRLTVL.

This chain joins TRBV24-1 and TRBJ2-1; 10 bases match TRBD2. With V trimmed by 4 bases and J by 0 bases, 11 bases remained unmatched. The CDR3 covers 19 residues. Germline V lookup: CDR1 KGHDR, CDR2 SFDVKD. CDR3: CATSDPTSGPDSSYNEQFF. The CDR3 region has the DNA TGTGCCACCAGTGACCCGACTAGCGGGCCTGACAGCTCCTACAATGAGCAGTTCTTC.

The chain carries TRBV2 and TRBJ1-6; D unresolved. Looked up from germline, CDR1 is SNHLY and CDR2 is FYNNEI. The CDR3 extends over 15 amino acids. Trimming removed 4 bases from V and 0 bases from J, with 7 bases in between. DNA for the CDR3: TGTGCCAGCAGTGGTGGGAGCTCCTATAATTCACCCCTCCACTTT. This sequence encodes CASSGGSSYNSPLHF.

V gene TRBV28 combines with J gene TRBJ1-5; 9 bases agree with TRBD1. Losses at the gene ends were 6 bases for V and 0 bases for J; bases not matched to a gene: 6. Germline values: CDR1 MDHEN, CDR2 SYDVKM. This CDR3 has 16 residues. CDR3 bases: TGTGCCAGCAGGCGGGACAGGGATTATAGCAATCAGCCCCAGCATTTT. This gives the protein CASRRDRDYSNQPQHF.

The CDR3 is CASSLLKGRARGSSYEQYF. The CDR3 DNA reads TGTGCCAGCAGCTTATTGAAAGGGAGGGCTCGCGGGAGCTCCTACGAGCAGTACTTC. V is TRBV7-8 and J is TRBJ2-7, with 7 bases that match TRBD2. The CDR3 sequence is 19 residues long. The germline gives CDR1 SGHVS, CDR2 FQNEAQ. J was trimmed by 0 bases and V by 2 bases; bases with no gene match: 16.

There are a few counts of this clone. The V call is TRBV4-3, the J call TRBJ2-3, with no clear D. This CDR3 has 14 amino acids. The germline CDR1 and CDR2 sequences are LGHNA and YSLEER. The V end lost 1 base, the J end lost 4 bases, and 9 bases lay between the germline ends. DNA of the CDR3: TGCGCCAGCAGCCAAGTAACGAGAGCAGATACGCAGTATTTT. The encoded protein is CASSQVTRADTQYF.

The CDR3 loop reads CASTAWSSAKYNEQFF. The CDR3 DNA reads TGTGCCAGCACCGCCTGGTCTAGCGCCAAATACAATGAGCAGTTCTTC. The chain combines TRBV9 with TRBJ2-1; tentative D call: TRBD2 (6 bases). Germline loops: CDR1 SGDLS, CDR2 YYNGEE. V lost 6 bases and J lost 4, with 20 bases in between. The CDR3 runs to 16 residues.

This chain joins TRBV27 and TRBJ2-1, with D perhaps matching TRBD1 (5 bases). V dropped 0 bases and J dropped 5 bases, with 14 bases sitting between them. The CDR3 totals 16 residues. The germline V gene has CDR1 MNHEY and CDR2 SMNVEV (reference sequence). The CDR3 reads CASSLSWGSGDNEQFF. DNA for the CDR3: TGTGCCAGCAGTTTATCCTGGGGCTCGGGCGACAATGAGCAGTTCTTC.